This T cell receptor (beta chain) is drawn from a study of shared clonotypes between healthy human individuals. Study background: Three plates each covered CD4 naive and memory; CD8 naive two, CD8 memory one.

Concerning this clone itself: The same CDR3 can be traced to other DNA sequences in this sample.

In the naive CD8 group, cells lacked CD45RO and were positively selected for CCR7, so terminally differentiated effector memory CD45RA+ cells were left out. Every one of the donors was a Caucasian adult that lived in Nashville, Tennessee. The CDR3 is 12 amino acids. Germline CDR1 SEHNR, CDR2 FQNEAQ (reference sequence). V dropped 5 bases and J dropped 8 bases, with 10 bases sitting between them. Here immunoSEQ multiplex PCR was the method, and the copy in TCRdb shows in-frame clones only, minus some. The sample carries over 2,000,000 clones, 90% to 95% recorded once. Sequences were obtained from naive CD8+ T cells from PBMCs. The rearrangement joins TRBV7-9 to TRBJ2-1; D not resolved. The sequence was collected from a man aged 18 to 35 in good health. Some clones in this sample may be carry-over from other donors' samples. CDR3 coding DNA: TGTGCCAGCAGCCTAGGGTCGGATGAGCAGTTCTTC. Protein: CASSLGSDEQFF.